This entry is about one T cell receptor beta chain. Its antigen remains unknown. This entry belongs to a study of T-cell memory formation after mild COVID-19. About the study: Clustering of TCRs was largely donor specific.

Study-level findings and limits: There was a balanced CD4/CD8 profile in clones contracting day 15 to 85, and later expanders leaned CD4+. Clones which contracted sat mainly in CM and EM if CD4+, and in EMRA if CD8+.

5'RACE with constant-segment primers built TCRalpha and TCRbeta cDNA libraries with UMIs. MiXCR, run by TCRdb on the 5' RACE reads, gives a single entry per CDR3 protein. Altogether hundreds of thousands of distinct CDR3 sequences are present, 20% being singletons, with the ten largest covering under 15%. Germline loops: CDR1 LNHNV, CDR2 YYDKDF (reference sequence). V lost 8 bases, J lost 6 bases, and 9 bases lay in between. The CDR3 covers 11 residues. This sequence originates from an adult woman who had mild COVID-19 (a few samples of this study predate the infection). Cell type and time point are not known. This sequence joins TRBV15 and TRBJ2-3, with D unresolved. Sequencing was done on a sample of PBMCs or a T cell subset sorted from them (not recorded which). The CDR3 region has the DNA TGTGCCACCCTTGAGAGGGATACGCAGTATTTT. Translated: CATLERDTQYF.